One sample yielded the 6 T cell receptor beta chains listed below, sequenced in a study of beta chain features in type 1 diabetes. Expressed TCRB transcripts were sequenced, since all the RNA that had been isolated was reverse transcribed. TCRdb's table, derived via immunoSEQ multiplex PCR, lists solely in-frame clones and lacks some. The table includes 860,000 or so clones, roughly 17% detected once. Sequenced sample: naive CD4+ T cells from blood. The receptors derive from a woman between 18 and 29 years old in good health.

The chain recombines TRBV5-4 with TRBJ2-7; 7 bases map to TRBD2. The CDR3 runs 13 residues. The trim removed 4 bases at V and 3 bases at J, leaving 4 bases unmatched. CDR1 is SGHNT, CDR2 YYREEE, per germline (reference sequence). CDR3 protein: CASSSGTNYEQYF. In DNA, the CDR3 is TGTGCCAGCAGCAGCGGGACTAACTACGAGCAGTACTTC.

This clone has only a few counts. The V and J genes are TRBV5-1 and TRBJ2-1; 9 positions match TRBD2. Germline CDR1 SGHRS, CDR2 YFSETQ. This CDR3 has 17 residues. The V segment lost 2 bases and the J segment 1 base; nucleotides outside the gene matches: 7. This CDR3 is CASSFPIAGESYNEQFF. The CDR3 DNA is TGCGCCAGCAGCTTCCCGATAGCGGGAGAGTCCTACAATGAGCAGTTCTTC.

CDR3 bases: TGTGCCAGCGGAGGAGGTCACAGGGGAATCTATGGCTACACCTTC. It is translated as CASGGGHRGIYGYTF. This rearrangement joins TRBV2 to TRBJ1-2; 7 bases map to TRBD1. Germline CDR1 SNHLY, CDR2 FYNNEI. CDR3 length equals 15 residues. V lost 8 bases to trimming and J lost 4 bases; unmatched junction nucleotides: 13.

The genes are TRBV10-2 and TRBJ2-1, with 10 bases lining up with TRBD2. V lost 6 bases and J lost 7; bases outside the gene matches: 6. The CDR3 is 14 amino acids. Germline V lookup: CDR1 WSHSY, CDR2 SAAADI. The CDR3 loop is CASRLAGFGNEQFF. The CDR3 bases are TGCGCCAGCAGACTAGCGGGATTTGGTAATGAGCAGTTCTTC.

This sequence joins TRBV19 and TRBJ2-2; D perhaps matches TRBD2 (5 bases). The length of the CDR3 is 14 residues. V lost 5 bases and J lost 7, with 14 bases in between. Germline CDR1 and CDR2: LNHDA and SQIVND (reference sequence). Here the CDR3 reads CASSRGLSDGELFF. The CDR3 DNA follows: TGTGCCAGTAGTCGAGGACTGTCCGACGGGGAGCTGTTTTTT. Supplemented by reference TRBV19 and TRBJ2-2, the full variable domain reads DGGITQSPKYLFRKEGQNVTLSCEQNLNHDAMYWYRQDPGQGLRLIYYSQIVNDFQKGDIAEGYSVSREKKESFPLTVTSAQKNPTAFYLCASSRGLSDGELFFGEGSRLTVL.

This clone was counted only a few times. V is TRBV5-4 and J is TRBJ2-2, with D maybe TRBD2 (6 bases). The V end lost 3 bases, the J end lost 4 bases, and 13 bases lay between the germline ends. Germline V gene lookup returns CDR1 SGHNT and CDR2 YYREEE (reference sequence). The CDR3 consists of 15 residues. The CDR3 here is CASSWSGFTTGELFF. CDR3 bases: TGTGCCAGCAGCTGGAGCGGGTTTACCACCGGGGAGCTGTTTTTT. The whole variable domain, filled in from reference TRBV5-4 and TRBJ2-2, reads ETGVTQSPTHLIKTRGQQVTLRCSSQSGHNTVSWYQQALGQGPQFIFQYYREEENGRGNFPPRFSGLQFPNYSSELNVNALELDDSALYLCASSWSGFTTGELFFGEGSRLTVL.